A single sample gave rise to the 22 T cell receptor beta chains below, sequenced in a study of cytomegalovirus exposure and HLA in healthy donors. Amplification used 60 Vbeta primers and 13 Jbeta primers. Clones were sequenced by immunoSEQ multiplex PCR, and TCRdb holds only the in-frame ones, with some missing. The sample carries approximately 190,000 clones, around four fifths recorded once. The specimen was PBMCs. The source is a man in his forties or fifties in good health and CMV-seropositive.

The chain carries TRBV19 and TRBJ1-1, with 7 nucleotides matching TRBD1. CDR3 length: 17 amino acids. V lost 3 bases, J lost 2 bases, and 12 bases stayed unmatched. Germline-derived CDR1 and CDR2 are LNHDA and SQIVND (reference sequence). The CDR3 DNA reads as TGTGCCAGTAGTATGGTAAGGGGGCGGATGGTAAACACTGAAGCTTTCTTT. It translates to CASSMVRGRMVNTEAFF.

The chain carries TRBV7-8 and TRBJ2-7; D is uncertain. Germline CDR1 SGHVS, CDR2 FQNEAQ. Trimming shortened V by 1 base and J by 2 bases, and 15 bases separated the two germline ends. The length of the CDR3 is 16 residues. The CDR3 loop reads CASSLGSSTSTYEQYF. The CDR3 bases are TGTGCCAGCAGCTTAGGGTCGTCTACTTCAACCTACGAGCAGTACTTC.

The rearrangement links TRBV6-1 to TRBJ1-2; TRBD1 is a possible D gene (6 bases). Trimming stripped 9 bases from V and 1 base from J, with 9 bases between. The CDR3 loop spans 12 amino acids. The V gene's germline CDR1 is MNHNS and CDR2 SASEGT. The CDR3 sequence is CARKDSNYGYTF. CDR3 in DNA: TGTGCCAGGAAGGACAGTAACTATGGCTACACCTTC.

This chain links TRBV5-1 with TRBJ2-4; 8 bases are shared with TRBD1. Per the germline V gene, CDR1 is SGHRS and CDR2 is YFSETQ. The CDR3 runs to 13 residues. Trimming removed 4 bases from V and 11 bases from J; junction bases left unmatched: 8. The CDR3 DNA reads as TGCGCCAGCAGCCGGACAGGGTCCACCGTTCAGTACTTC. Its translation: CASSRTGSTVQYF. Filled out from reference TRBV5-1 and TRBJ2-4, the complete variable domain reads KAGVTQTPRYLIKTRGQQVTLSCSPISGHRSVSWYQQTPGQGLQFLFEYFSETQRNKGNFPGRFSGRQFSNSRSEMNVSTLELGDSALYLCASSRTGSTVQYFGAGTRLSVL.

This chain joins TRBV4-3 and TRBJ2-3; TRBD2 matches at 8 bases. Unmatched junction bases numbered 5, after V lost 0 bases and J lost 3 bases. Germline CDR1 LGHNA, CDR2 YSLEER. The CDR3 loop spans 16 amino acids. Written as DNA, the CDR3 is TGCGCCAGCAGCCAAGAGGCCAAGCGGGGGACAGATACGCAGTATTTT. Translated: CASSQEAKRGTDTQYF.

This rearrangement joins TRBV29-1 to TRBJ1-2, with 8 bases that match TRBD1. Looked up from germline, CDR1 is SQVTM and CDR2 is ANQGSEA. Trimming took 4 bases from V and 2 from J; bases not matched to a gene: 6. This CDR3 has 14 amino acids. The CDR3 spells CSVGMRQGNYGYTF. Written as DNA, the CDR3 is TGCAGCGTTGGAATGCGACAGGGGAACTATGGCTACACCTTC.

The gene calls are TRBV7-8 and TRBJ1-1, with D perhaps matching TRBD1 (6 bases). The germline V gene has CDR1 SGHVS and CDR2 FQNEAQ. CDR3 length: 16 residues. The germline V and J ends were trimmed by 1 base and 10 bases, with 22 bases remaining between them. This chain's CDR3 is CASSLVQGSMSSVAFF. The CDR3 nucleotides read TGTGCCAGCAGCTTAGTTCAGGGGTCAATGAGCTCAGTAGCTTTCTTT.

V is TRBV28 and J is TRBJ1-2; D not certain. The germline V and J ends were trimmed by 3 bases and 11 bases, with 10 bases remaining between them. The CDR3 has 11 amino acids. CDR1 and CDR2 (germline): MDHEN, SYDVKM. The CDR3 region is CASSFPPLYTF. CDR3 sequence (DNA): TGTGCCAGCAGTTTCCCCCCCTTGTACACCTTC.

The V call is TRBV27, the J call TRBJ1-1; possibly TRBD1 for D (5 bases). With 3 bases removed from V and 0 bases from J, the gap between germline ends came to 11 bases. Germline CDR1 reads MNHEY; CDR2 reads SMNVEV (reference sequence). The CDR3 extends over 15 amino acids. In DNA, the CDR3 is TGTGCCAGCAGTTTCTCGGCAGGGATGAACACTGAAGCTTTCTTT. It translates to CASSFSAGMNTEAFF.

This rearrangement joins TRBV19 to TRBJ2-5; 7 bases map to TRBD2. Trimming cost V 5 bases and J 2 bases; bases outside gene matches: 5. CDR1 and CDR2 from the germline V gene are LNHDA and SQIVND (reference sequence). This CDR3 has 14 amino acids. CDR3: CASSPGTIQETQYF. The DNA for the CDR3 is TGTGCCAGTAGTCCCGGGACTATACAAGAGACCCAGTACTTC.

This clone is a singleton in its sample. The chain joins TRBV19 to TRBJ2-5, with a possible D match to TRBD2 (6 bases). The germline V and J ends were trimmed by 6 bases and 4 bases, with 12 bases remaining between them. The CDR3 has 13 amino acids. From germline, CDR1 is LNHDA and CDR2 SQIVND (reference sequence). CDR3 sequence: CASRVSGGETQYF. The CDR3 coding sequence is TGTGCCAGTAGGGTTAGCGGTGGAGAGACCCAGTACTTC. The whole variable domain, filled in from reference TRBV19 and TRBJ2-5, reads DGGITQSPKYLFRKEGQNVTLSCEQNLNHDAMYWYRQDPGQGLRLIYYSQIVNDFQKGDIAEGYSVSREKKESFPLTVTSAQKNPTAFYLCASRVSGGETQYFGPGTRLLVL.

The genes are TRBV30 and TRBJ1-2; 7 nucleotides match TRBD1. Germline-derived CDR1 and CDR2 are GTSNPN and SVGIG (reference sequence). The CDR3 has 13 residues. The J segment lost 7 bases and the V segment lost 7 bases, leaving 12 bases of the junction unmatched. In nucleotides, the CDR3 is TGTGCCTACGCAATTCAACAGGGGTTTGGCTACACCTTC. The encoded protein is CAYAIQQGFGYTF.

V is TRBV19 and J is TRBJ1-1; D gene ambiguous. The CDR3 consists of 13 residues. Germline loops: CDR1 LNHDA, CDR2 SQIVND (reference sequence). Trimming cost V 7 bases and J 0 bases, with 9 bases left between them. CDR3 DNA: TGTGCCAGTAATGAGGTAGTGAACACTGAAGCTTTCTTT. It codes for CASNEVVNTEAFF.

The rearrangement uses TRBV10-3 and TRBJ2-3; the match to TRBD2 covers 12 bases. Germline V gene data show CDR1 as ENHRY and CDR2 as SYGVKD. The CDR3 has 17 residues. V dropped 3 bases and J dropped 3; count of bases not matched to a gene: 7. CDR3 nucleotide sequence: TGTGCCATCAGTGACCTGACTAGCGGGAGTTTGACAGATACGCAGTATTTT. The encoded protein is CAISDLTSGSLTDTQYF.

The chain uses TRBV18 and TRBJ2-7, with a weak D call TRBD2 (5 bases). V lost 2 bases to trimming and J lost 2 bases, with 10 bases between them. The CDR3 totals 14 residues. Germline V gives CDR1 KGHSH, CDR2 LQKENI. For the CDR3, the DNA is TGTGCCAGCTCACCAAACACGGGAACCTACGAGCAGTACTTC. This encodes CASSPNTGTYEQYF.

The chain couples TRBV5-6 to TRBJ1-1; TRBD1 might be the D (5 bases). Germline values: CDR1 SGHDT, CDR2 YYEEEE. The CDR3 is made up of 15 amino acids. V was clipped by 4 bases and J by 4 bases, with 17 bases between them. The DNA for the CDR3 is TGTGCCAGCAGCCGTCGCAGGGCTTGGGTCACTGAAGCTTTCTTT. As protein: CASSRRRAWVTEAFF.

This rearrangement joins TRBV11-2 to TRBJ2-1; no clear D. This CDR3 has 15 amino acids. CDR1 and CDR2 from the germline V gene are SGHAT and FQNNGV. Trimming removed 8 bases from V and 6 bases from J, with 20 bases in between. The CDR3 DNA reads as TGTGCCAGCGTAATGAACGGCGGCCCTCTCAATGAGCAGTTCTTC. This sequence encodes CASVMNGGPLNEQFF.

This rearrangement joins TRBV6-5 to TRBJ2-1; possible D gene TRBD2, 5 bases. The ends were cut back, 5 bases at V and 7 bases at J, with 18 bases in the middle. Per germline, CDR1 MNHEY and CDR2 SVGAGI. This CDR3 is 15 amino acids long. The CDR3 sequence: CASSPRGGFENEQFF. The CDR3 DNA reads TGTGCCAGCAGTCCACGAGGAGGTTTTGAGAATGAGCAGTTCTTC.

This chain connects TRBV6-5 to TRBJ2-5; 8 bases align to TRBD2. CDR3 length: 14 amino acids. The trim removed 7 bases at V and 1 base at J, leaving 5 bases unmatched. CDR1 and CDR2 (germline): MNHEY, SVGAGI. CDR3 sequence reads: CASTGLGSQETQYF. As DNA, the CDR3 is TGTGCCAGCACGGGACTAGGTAGCCAAGAGACCCAGTACTTC.

The CDR3, as DNA: TGTGCCAGCAACCGGGGAGCGGGATACGAGACAGATACGCAGTATTTT. It encodes CASNRGAGYETDTQYF. The chain carries TRBV27 and TRBJ2-3; 7 bases are shared with TRBD2. Per the germline V gene, CDR1 is MNHEY and CDR2 is SMNVEV (reference sequence). V trimming: 7 bases; J trimming: 3 bases; junction bases outside the gene matches: 13. The CDR3 extends over 16 amino acids.

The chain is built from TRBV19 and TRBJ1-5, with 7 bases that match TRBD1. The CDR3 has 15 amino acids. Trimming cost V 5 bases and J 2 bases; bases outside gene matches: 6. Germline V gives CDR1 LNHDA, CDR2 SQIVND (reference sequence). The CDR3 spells CASSWGTVGNQPQHF. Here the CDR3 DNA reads TGTGCCAGTAGTTGGGGGACAGTCGGCAATCAGCCCCAGCATTTT.

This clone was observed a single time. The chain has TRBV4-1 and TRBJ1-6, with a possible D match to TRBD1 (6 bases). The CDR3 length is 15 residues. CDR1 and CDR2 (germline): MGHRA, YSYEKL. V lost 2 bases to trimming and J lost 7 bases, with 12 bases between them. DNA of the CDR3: TGCGCCAGCAGCCAAATAGAGGGGGGGAATTCACCCCTCCACTTT. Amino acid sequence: CASSQIEGGNSPLHF.